These T cell receptor beta chains were read from a single sample in a study of shared clonotypes between healthy human individuals. Here immunoSEQ multiplex PCR was the method, and the copy in TCRdb shows in-frame clones only, minus some. The data contain roughly 2.4 million clones, approximately 94% of them singletons. Sequenced material: naive CD4+ T cells sorted from blood. These TCRs come from a man in his late teens or twenties in good health. Both conserved end residues are part of each CDR3. D genes are given only for firm matches.

v_gene	d_gene	j_gene	CDR3aa
TRBV29-1	-	TRBJ1-1	CSVEGGGNAEAFF
TRBV7-2	-	TRBJ1-2	CASSLESGGRTF
TRBV5-4	-	TRBJ1-6	CASNTVPGRGALHF
TRBV10-3	-	TRBJ1-4	CAISAGVEKLFF
TRBV6-1	-	TRBJ2-5	CASSVGQETQYF
TRBV2	TRBD2	TRBJ2-1	CASTRGTSGIRYNEQFF
TRBV5-4	-	TRBJ2-3	CASSPLGGITDTQYF
TRBV10-3	TRBD2	TRBJ2-7	CAISESAGGSYEQYF
TRBV25-1	-	TRBJ2-4	CASSGRASGNIQYF
TRBV6-5	TRBD1	TRBJ2-2	CASSSRTGSNTGELFF
TRBV6-1	-	TRBJ1-2	CASSEAPWNGYTF
TRBV30	-	TRBJ1-4	CACSAHNEKLFF
TRBV10-1	TRBD1	TRBJ2-3	CASSAGTGLTDTQYF
TRBV4-1	-	TRBJ2-7	CASSQGTAPGVQYF
TRBV18	-	TRBJ2-7	CASSPDRGNYEQYF
TRBV27	-	TRBJ1-5	CASSLSSYQPQHF
TRBV6-5	TRBD1	TRBJ1-2	CASSSRTGSYGYTF
TRBV5-1	TRBD1	TRBJ2-1	CASSSRDSGGNEQFF
TRBV7-9	-	TRBJ2-6	CASSLAPTGTGANVLTF
TRBV6-1	-	TRBJ2-7	CASRPVLKYEQYF
TRBV9	TRBD1	TRBJ1-2	CASSPPGQGPNYGYTF
TRBV29-1	-	TRBJ2-1	CSVEGGRINEQFF
TRBV4-1	TRBD2	TRBJ2-1	CASSQEGLAGGYNEQFF
TRBV25-1	TRBD1	TRBJ2-2	CASSESQGVRGTGELFF
TRBV7-7	-	TRBJ1-2	CASSPGVGYGYTF
TRBV28	-	TRBJ2-3	CAGRPGPGDTQYF
TRBV6-5	-	TRBJ1-2	CASSYSRRGYGYTF
TRBV28	TRBD1	TRBJ2-6	CASSPLGQGDSGANVLTF
TRBV12-5	-	TRBJ2-3	CASGLPPIGQYF
TRBV2	-	TRBJ1-2	CATDLWPFETGYTF
TRBV28	-	TRBJ1-4	CASSLPAGVEKLFF
TRBV6-1	-	TRBJ1-5	CASSEPGVLNQPQHF
TRBV10-3	TRBD1	TRBJ2-3	CAISESKGTDTDTQYF
TRBV18	TRBD1	TRBJ2-7	CASSTLQGTYEQYF
TRBV4-1	-	TRBJ1-4	CASSRLRQDATNEKLFF
TRBV5-1	TRBD2	TRBJ2-3	CASSIGTSGGANTQYF
TRBV7-9	-	TRBJ1-4	CASSLYGTNEKLFF
TRBV18	-	TRBJ1-1	CASSPRQLETEAFF
TRBV6-6	-	TRBJ1-2	CASSRLGGLSGYTF
TRBV2	TRBD2	TRBJ2-5	CASRGLAGGRETQYF
TRBV18	-	TRBJ2-7	CASSPELSYEQYF
TRBV6-4	-	TRBJ1-2	CASRIDNDKNYGYTF
TRBV5-1	-	TRBJ2-5	CASGRERGGTQYF
TRBV5-1	-	TRBJ2-2	CASSLLPVTNTGELFF
TRBV4-2	-	TRBJ2-2	CASSQELAPNTGELFF
TRBV18	TRBD1	TRBJ1-2	CASSPGQVANYGYTF
TRBV6-5	-	TRBJ2-7	CASSRYLVSYEQYF